The 14 T cell receptor beta chains listed next were all sequenced from one sample in a study of blood T cells in healthy people across ages. Then a second PCR, running roughly 7 to 11 cycles, was carried out with a sample-barcoded 5' primer and a J-beta primer mix. TCRdb reprocessed the 5' RACE reads with MiXCR, giving one entry per CDR3 protein. The profile covers over 700,000 distinct CDR3 sequences, with more than 20% appearing a single time and 9.4% taken by the ten largest. These data are also associated with another study on T cells of mothers and their children.

Sequencing was carried out using blood. These receptors were taken from a boy aged 5-17 years in good health.

This clonotype has ten or more counts. V usage is TRBV20-1 and J usage is TRBJ1-4; D unclear. Germline values: CDR1 DFQATT, CDR2 SNEGSKA (reference sequence). The length of the CDR3 is 10 residues. V lost 0 bases to trimming and J lost 7 bases, with 0 bases between them. CDR3 residues: CSARDEKLFF. The DNA of the CDR3 is TGCAGTGCTAGAGATGAAAAACTGTTTTTT.

This clonotype occurred many times. J is TRBJ2-7 and V is TRBV29-1; D not resolved. The CDR3 is 12 amino acids. V dropped 0 bases and J dropped 7 bases, with 10 bases sitting between them. The germline V gene encodes CDR1 SQVTM and CDR2 ANQGSEA. The DNA of the CDR3 is TGCAGCGTTGAAGAGGGGTCACGGGAGCAGTACTTC. This gives the protein CSVEEGSREQYF.

This chain uses TRBV4-3 with TRBJ2-6, with 10 bases aligning to TRBD1. CDR3 length: 17 residues. The J segment lost 3 bases and the V segment lost 0 bases, leaving 2 bases of the junction unmatched. CDR1 is LGHNA and CDR2 is YSLEER in the germline V gene. In DNA form, the CDR3 reads TGCGCCAGCAGCCAAGAGACAGGGGGCCTTGGGGCCAACGTCCTGACTTTC. Translation gives CASSQETGGLGANVLTF.

V gene TRBV28 combines with J gene TRBJ2-5; 8 nucleotides match TRBD1. The J call is in doubt because the DNA end fits TRBJ2-7 better. In germline, CDR1 is MDHEN, CDR2 SYDVKM. The CDR3 is 16 amino acids. CDR3 amino acids: CASSFVGQGRTYEQYF. Written as DNA, the CDR3 is TGTGCCAGCAGTTTTGTTGGACAGGGTAGGACCTACGAGCAGTACTTC.

In the case of this clonotype: The conserved phenylalanine or tryptophan is not found at the CDR3 terminus, so this likely reflects a read error. The chain employs TRBV27 and TRBJ1-4, with 7 nucleotides matching TRBD1. V was pared by 5 bases and J by 4 bases, with 7 bases of the junction left unmatched. Looked up from germline, CDR1 is MNHEY and CDR2 is SMNVEV (reference sequence). The CDR3 has 15 amino acids. The DNA of the CDR3 is TGTGCCAGCAGTCCCGGACAGGCTTATAATGAAAAACTGTTTTCT. Its protein is CASSPGQAYNEKLFS.

The count of this clonotype is one. Mismatch with germline at one junction end may stem from a read error. The V gene is TRBV10-3, the J gene TRBJ2-1, with 11 bases that match TRBD2. CDR1 is ENHRY, CDR2 SYGVKD, per germline. The CDR3 totals 17 residues. CDR3: CASSVLEVAGGPSEQFF. CDR3 coding DNA: TGTGCCAGCAGTGTCCTTGAGGTAGCGGGAGGGCCGAGTGAGCAGTTCTTC.

There are many counts of this clonotype. The chain has TRBV6-2 or TRBV6-3 and TRBJ2-1; D unresolved. The CDR3 runs 13 residues. Germline V lookup: CDR1 MNHEY, CDR2 SVGEGT. V was clipped by 2 bases and J by 5 bases, with 7 bases between them. The CDR3 loop reads CASSYVVHNEQFF. The CDR3 DNA reads TGTGCCAGCAGTTACGTTGTCCACAATGAGCAGTTCTTC.

The genes are TRBV9 and TRBJ1-1; D ambiguous. Germline CDR1 is SGDLS and CDR2 is YYNGEE. The CDR3 length is 14 residues. V lost 2 bases and J 0 bases, leaving 8 bases between the germline ends. CDR3 sequence reads: CASSVTGVNTEAFF. CDR3 DNA sequence: TGTGCCAGCAGCGTGACGGGAGTGAACACTGAAGCTTTCTTT.

CDR3 residues: CAISGDYGVDTEAFF. The CDR3 nucleotides read TGTGCCATCAGTGGAGATTATGGGGTGGACACTGAAGCTTTCTTT. The V and J genes are TRBV10-3 and TRBJ1-1; D not resolved. Germline assignment: CDR1 ENHRY and CDR2 SYGVKD. V lost 4 bases, J lost 3 bases, and 15 bases lay in between. The length of the CDR3 is 15 residues.

This chain connects TRBV27 to TRBJ2-5; possibly TRBD1 for D (6 bases). The J call may not be correct, given that the DNA end is closer to TRBJ2-7. This CDR3 is 15 amino acids long. Germline V gene data show CDR1 as MNHEY and CDR2 as SMNVEV (reference sequence). DNA of the CDR3: TGTGCCAGCAGCCTCAGGGGTTCTGGGTCCTACGAGCAGTACTTC. This codes for CASSLRGSGSYEQYF.

Note on this clonotype: Its ends do not fully match the called genes, so a read error is possible. The gene calls are TRBV12-3 or TRBV12-4 and TRBJ2-3, with a tentative D call TRBD1 (6 bases). The CDR3 covers 14 residues. As DNA, the CDR3 is TGTGCCGGCAGTACTACGGACAGCGCAGATACGCAGTATTTT. As protein: CAGSTTDSADTQYF.

The J gene is TRBJ2-3, the V gene TRBV6-5; no firm D call. CDR1 MNHEY and CDR2 SVGAGI come from the germline V gene. The CDR3 extends over 15 amino acids. V was trimmed by 5 bases and J by 0 bases, leaving 12 bases between them. CDR3 amino acids: CASSRTELSTDTQYF. The DNA for the CDR3 is TGTGCCAGCAGTAGGACGGAATTGAGCACAGATACGCAGTATTTT.

At least ten counts were recorded for this clonotype. V usage is TRBV28 and J usage is TRBJ1-5, with no clear D. Per the germline V gene, CDR1 is MDHEN and CDR2 is SYDVKM. With 1 base removed from V and 6 bases from J, the gap between germline ends came to 10 bases. The CDR3 extends over 14 amino acids. This CDR3 reads CASSLYSLVQPQHF. For the CDR3, the DNA is TGTGCCAGCAGTTTATACAGTCTGGTTCAGCCCCAGCATTTT.

This chain connects TRBV14 to TRBJ1-1; no clear D gene. This CDR3 has 12 amino acids. V shed 0 bases and J shed 7 bases, with 6 bases lying between them. Germline lookup yields CDR1 SGHDN and CDR2 FVKESK. The CDR3, as DNA: TGTGCCAGCAGCCAAGATCTTGGTGAAGCTTTCTTT. It yields the protein CASSQDLGEAFF.